One sample yielded the 24 T cell receptor beta chains listed below, sequenced in a study of T cell responses to AZD1222 COVID-19 vaccine. Some clones are missing from TCRdb's copy, which holds only in-frame ones; the method was immunoSEQ multiplex PCR. This sample carries roughly 180,000 clones, roughly 90% of them seen once, and the ten largest clones take around 3%. The material was peripheral blood, obtained on day 0 of AZD1222 vaccination. The source is an adult in good health.

This chain joins TRBV11-2 and TRBJ2-7; D remains ambiguous. CDR3 length: 17 amino acids. Trimming left V 5 bases short and J 2 bases short, with 22 bases between. Germline V lookup: CDR1 SGHAT, CDR2 FQNNGV. CDR3 DNA: TGTGCCAGCAGCCTAGGGATCCGGGCCTCAGGCGCCTACGAGCAGTACTTC. Translated: CASSLGIRASGAYEQYF.

The gene calls are TRBV4-1 and TRBJ1-2; D is unclear. The germline V and J ends were trimmed by 1 base and 3 bases, with 12 bases remaining between them. The germline V gene has CDR1 MGHRA and CDR2 YSYEKL. The CDR3 covers 15 residues. CDR3 nucleotides: TGCGCCAGCAGCCAAGTCGGGGTGGGCGACTATGGCTACACCTTC. Translated, it gives CASSQVGVGDYGYTF.

V and J are TRBV11-2 and TRBJ1-4; 8 bases are shared with TRBD1. The CDR3 length is 16 residues. V was clipped by 5 bases and J by 5 bases; unmatched bases: 10. Germline CDR1 is SGHAT and CDR2 is FQNNGV. The CDR3 DNA follows: TGTGCCAGCAGCAGGGTCAGGGGGCTAAGGAATGAAAAACTGTTTTTT. Its translation: CASSRVRGLRNEKLFF.

This chain links TRBV4-1 with TRBJ2-7; D is unclear. CDR1 and CDR2 from the germline V gene are MGHRA and YSYEKL. V was cut by 1 base and J by 3 bases, with 13 bases left in between. CDR3 length equals 15 residues. The CDR3: CASSQGFTASYEQYF. As DNA, the CDR3 is TGCGCCAGCAGCCAAGGGTTTACCGCGAGCTACGAGCAGTACTTC.

The chain couples TRBV30 to TRBJ1-2; TRBD1 matches 7 bases. This CDR3 comprises 14 residues. V lost 8 bases to trimming and J lost 8 bases; unmatched junction nucleotides: 17. Germline values: CDR1 GTSNPN, CDR2 SVGIG (reference sequence). The CDR3 sequence: CAERRAGGPGGYTF. CDR3 bases: TGTGCCGAGCGGAGGGCAGGGGGGCCCGGGGGCTACACCTTC.

The CDR3 nucleotides read TGTGCCAGCAGTTACGACAGGGGGACTAATCAGCCCCAGCATTTT. Translating it yields CASSYDRGTNQPQHF. The V call is TRBV6-6, the J call TRBJ1-5; TRBD1 agrees at 9 bases. Germline assignment: CDR1 MNHNY and CDR2 SVGAGI (reference sequence). This CDR3 comprises 15 residues. V gave up 2 bases and J gave up 4 bases; unmatched junction bases: 3.

This clone was seen a few times. The J gene is TRBJ2-2, the V gene TRBV10-1; 8 positions agree with TRBD2. Germline values: CDR1 WNHNN, CDR2 SYGVQD (reference sequence). Germline trimming cut 4 bases from V and 4 bases from J; bases unmatched to any gene: 5. The CDR3 loop spans 15 amino acids. CDR3 bases: TGCGCCAGCAGTGCCGGACTAGCCGGCACCGGGGAGCTGTTTTTT. Translated: CASSAGLAGTGELFF.

The CDR3 DNA reads TGTGCCATCAGTGAGTATGGAGACACATCCTCCTATGGCTACACCTTC. This encodes CAISEYGDTSSYGYTF. V usage is TRBV10-3 and J usage is TRBJ1-2; D is uncertain. Per the germline V gene, CDR1 is ENHRY and CDR2 is SYGVKD. The CDR3 runs 16 residues. V gave up 1 base and J gave up 4 bases, with 16 bases separating them.

The gene calls are TRBV28 and TRBJ1-5; the D gene is possibly TRBD1 (6 bases). V shed 4 bases and J shed 4 bases, with 11 bases lying between them. Germline values: CDR1 MDHEN, CDR2 SYDVKM. This CDR3 has 14 residues. The CDR3 nucleotides are TGTGCCAGCAGTTCGACAGGAGAGAATCAGCCCCAGCATTTT. Protein product: CASSSTGENQPQHF. Drawing the rest from reference TRBV28 and TRBJ1-5, the complete variable domain is DVKVTQSSRYLVKRTGEKVFLECVQDMDHENMFWYRQDPGLGLRLIYFSYDVKMKEKGDIPEGYSVSREKKERFSLILESASTNQTSMYLCASSSTGENQPQHFGDGTRLSIL.

The chain carries TRBV7-3 and TRBJ1-6; TRBD1 aligns across 11 bases. This CDR3 comprises 15 residues. Germline lookup yields CDR1 SGHTA and CDR2 FQGTGA. V was pared by 4 bases and J by 9 bases, with 5 bases of the junction left unmatched. The CDR3 DNA follows: TGTGCCAGCAGCTCGTCGGGACAGGGGGGTTCACCCCTCCACTTT. It translates to CASSSSGQGGSPLHF.

Only a few counts were recorded for this clone. The J gene is TRBJ1-2, the V gene TRBV9; no reliable D call. The CDR3 spans 14 residues. Trimming removed 4 bases from V and 8 bases from J, with 18 bases in between. Germline V CDR1 and CDR2: SGDLS, YYNGEE. This chain's CDR3 is CASSSGGYYEGYTF. As DNA, the CDR3 is TGTGCCAGCAGCTCAGGAGGATACTATGAGGGCTACACCTTC. The full variable domain, with the rest looked up from reference TRBV9 and TRBJ1-2, is DSGVTQTPKHLITATGQRVTLRCSPRSGDLSVYWYQQSLDQGLQFLIQYYNGEERAKGNILERFSAQQFPDLHSELNLSSLELGDSALYFCASSSGGYYEGYTFGSGTRLTVV.

The chain carries TRBV3-1 (or the pseudogene TRBV3-2) and TRBJ1-6, with 7 nucleotides matching TRBD1. This CDR3 is 13 amino acids long. Germline CDR1 is LGHDT and CDR2 is YNNKEL (reference sequence). With V trimmed by 4 bases and J by 9 bases, 3 bases remained unmatched. CDR3 in amino acids: CASSRGQVSPLHF. As DNA, the CDR3 is TGTGCCAGCAGCCGCGGACAGGTTTCACCCCTCCACTTT.

The gene calls are TRBV4-2 and TRBJ2-1; D is ambiguous. The CDR3 loop spans 13 amino acids. Trimming pared 0 bases from V and 6 bases from J, leaving 6 bases between. Germline CDR1 and CDR2: LGHNA and YNFKEQ. The CDR3 region is CASSQERPNEQFF. As DNA, the CDR3 is TGTGCCAGCAGCCAAGAAAGGCCCAATGAGCAGTTCTTC.

This chain uses TRBV6-5 with TRBJ1-1; D gene unclear. Germline lookup yields CDR1 MNHEY and CDR2 SVGAGI. Deletions cut 6 bases from V and 1 base from J, with 6 bases between. This CDR3 has 12 residues. DNA for the CDR3: TGTGCCAGCAGCAGCACGAACACTGAAGCTTTCTTT. Amino acid sequence: CASSSTNTEAFF.

The chain employs TRBV18 and TRBJ2-7; 9 bases are shared with TRBD1. Germline loops: CDR1 KGHSH, CDR2 LQKENI. V lost 0 bases, J lost 5 bases, and 2 bases stayed unmatched. This CDR3 has 14 residues. CDR3 sequence reads: CASSPPTGGHEQYF. CDR3 nucleotides: TGTGCCAGCTCACCACCTACAGGGGGCCACGAGCAGTACTTC. Drawing the rest from reference TRBV18 and TRBJ2-7, the complete variable domain is NAGVMQNPRHLVRRRGQEARLRCSPMKGHSHVYWYRQLPEEGLKFMVYLQKENIIDESGMPKERFSAEFPKEGPSILRIQQVVRGDSAAYFCASSPPTGGHEQYFGPGTRLTVT.

In its sample, this clone was seen once. The CDR3, as DNA: TGTGCCAGCAGCGTACGTGCGGGAGGGATGGGGACAGATACGCAGTATTTT. Protein: CASSVRAGGMGTDTQYF. The chain uses TRBV9 and TRBJ2-3; TRBD2 matches at 9 bases. The CDR3 covers 17 residues. The germline V gene encodes CDR1 SGDLS and CDR2 YYNGEE. V lost 1 base to trimming and J lost 3 bases; unmatched junction nucleotides: 9.

The CDR3 spells CASSPSRQGLSEQYF. Here the CDR3 DNA reads TGTGCCAGCTCACCATCTCGACAGGGTCTTTCCGAGCAGTACTTC. The chain has TRBV18 and TRBJ2-7; 7 bases align to TRBD1. V shed 2 bases, J shed 6 bases, and the junction held 10 bases outside the gene matches. Germline CDR1 and CDR2: KGHSH and LQKENI. The CDR3 runs to 15 residues.

The chain employs TRBV20-1 and TRBJ2-2, with 8 positions matching TRBD2. The CDR3 has 16 amino acids. V dropped 3 bases and J dropped 0; count of bases not matched to a gene: 6. Germline V gene lookup returns CDR1 DFQATT and CDR2 SNEGSKA (reference sequence). The CDR3 DNA sequence: TGCAGTGCTAGTGGGTCTAGCGGGTCGAACACCGGGGAGCTGTTTTTT. This encodes CSASGSSGSNTGELFF.

V gene TRBV28 combines with J gene TRBJ2-5; D gene unclear. This CDR3 comprises 15 residues. Germline assignment: CDR1 MDHEN and CDR2 SYDVKM. Trimming cost V 0 bases and J 5 bases, with 13 bases left between them. CDR3 sequence (DNA): TGTGCCAGCAGTTTATGGGCAGAGTCCGGGGAGACCCAGTACTTC. This encodes CASSLWAESGETQYF.

The chain combines TRBV5-1 with TRBJ1-1; D possibly corresponds to TRBD1 (6 bases). The CDR3 runs to 15 residues. CDR1 and CDR2 (germline): SGHRS, YFSETQ. The V gene lost 3 bases and the J gene lost 4 bases, with 16 bases spanning the gap. The CDR3, as DNA: TGCGCCAGCAGCTCGACGGACAGCCAAAGCACTGAAGCTTTCTTT. Its protein is CASSSTDSQSTEAFF.

This clone was seen only a few times. V gene TRBV9 combines with J gene TRBJ2-2, with 8 bases lining up with TRBD2. CDR3 length equals 15 residues. Trimming removed 4 bases from V and 6 bases from J; junction bases left unmatched: 8. The germline gives CDR1 SGDLS, CDR2 YYNGEE. As DNA, the CDR3 is TGTGCCAGCAGCCCAATAGCGGGAAAGCCCGGGGAGCTGTTTTTT. Translated, it gives CASSPIAGKPGELFF.

The rearrangement joins TRBV20-1 to TRBJ2-1; a possible D gene is TRBD2 (6 bases). CDR1 is DFQATT, CDR2 SNEGSKA, per germline (reference sequence). The CDR3 contains 11 residues. V lost 6 bases and J 11 bases, leaving 14 bases between the germline ends. Here the CDR3 reads CSAVRAGQQFF. CDR3 DNA sequence: TGCAGTGCAGTGAGAGCGGGCCAGCAGTTCTTC.

The chain is built from TRBV7-3 and TRBJ2-3; possibly TRBD2 for D (6 bases). The germline V gene has CDR1 SGHTA and CDR2 FQGTGA. The V gene lost 3 bases and the J gene lost 2 bases, with 9 bases spanning the gap. The CDR3 runs to 14 residues. Here the CDR3 DNA reads TGTGCCAGCAGCTTGGGACTTCTCACAGATACGCAGTATTTT. Its protein product is CASSLGLLTDTQYF.

The chain combines TRBV10-2 with TRBJ1-2; TRBD1 aligns across 8 bases. This CDR3 is 13 amino acids long. The germline V gene has CDR1 WSHSY and CDR2 SAAADI. Germline trimming cut 7 bases from V and 6 bases from J; bases unmatched to any gene: 7. CDR3 DNA sequence: TGCGCCAGCAAACTACAGGGGGAGGATGGCTACACCTTC. Protein sequence: CASKLQGEDGYTF.